This TCR beta chain is drawn from a study of blood T cells in healthy people across ages. Trimming left V 5 bases short and J 0 bases short, with 12 bases between. The CDR3 length is 16 residues. Germline CDR1 KGHDR, CDR2 SFDVKD. Sample-barcoded 5' priming and a J-beta primer mix drove a second PCR of roughly 7 to 11 cycles. Each CDR3 protein is one row after TCRdb ran MiXCR on the 5' RACE reads. Seen here are some 760,000 distinct CDR3 sequences, 20% to 30% observed once, and the top ten hold around 9.2%. Each sample gave at least 6.5 million isolated PBMCs. These data also featured in a second study, about T cells of mothers and their children. That work states: The cDNA synthesis received all extracted RNA, at about 1.5 ug per 15 ul.

The source is a boy aged 10-17 years in good health. J is TRBJ1-4 and V is TRBV24-1; D is ambiguous. Sequenced: blood. In nucleotides, the CDR3 is TGTGCCACCAGTGCAGGCGAACTTGCAACTAATGAAAAACTGTTTTTT. Amino acid sequence: CATSAGELATNEKLFF.